Listed below are T cell receptor beta chains from one sample, sequenced in a study of blood T cells in healthy people across ages. Each CDR3 protein is one row after TCRdb ran MiXCR on the 5' RACE reads. Of roughly 700,000 distinct CDR3 sequences in the sample, approximately 50% were seen once. Specimen: blood. The source of these receptors is a woman aged 55-70 years in good health. Each CDR3 is given with its conserved first and last residue. The D gene is left open where the match is weak. Only part of the rows carry a size: once, few, many, or a class if the clone is expanded.

V	J	D	size	DNA	CDR3
TRBV6-1	TRBJ2-7	TRBD1	.	TGTGCCAGCAGTGAAGCGGACAGGGGTTACGAGCAGTACTTC	CASSEADRGYEQYF
TRBV4-3	TRBJ2-7	TRBD2	few	TGCGCCAGCAGCCAAGAGCGGGAGCTCAGGTTGTACTTC	CASSQERELRLYF
TRBV4-3	TRBJ2-5	TRBD2	.	TGCGCCAGCAGCCAAGATCCCTGGCTAGCGGGAGAGGGAGAGACCCAGTACTTC	CASSQDPWLAGEGETQYF
TRBV29-1	TRBJ2-1	TRBD2	once	TGCAGCGCTGGCGGGACTAGCGGGACCTACAATGAGCAGTTCTTC	CSAGGTSGTYNEQFF
TRBV28	TRBJ2-4	.	few	TGTGCCAGCAGTTTATCAGGGACCAAAAACATTCAGTACTTC	CASSLSGTKNIQYF
TRBV6-5	TRBJ2-3	.	few	TGTGCCAGCAGTTACGCGACATTGGATACGCAGTATTTT	CASSYATLDTQYF
TRBV29-1	TRBJ2-5	TRBD2	.	TGCAGCGTTGAAGTGGGGACTAGCGGGAACTACAATGAGCAGTACTTC	CSVEVGTSGNYNEQYF
TRBV20-1	TRBJ2-1	.	.	TGCAGTGCTAGAGATCCGGGGGAAGAGCAGTTCTTC	CSARDPGEEQFF
TRBV29-1	TRBJ1-2	TRBD1	few	TGCAGCGTCCGTACAGGGGATTCCAAAGGCTACACCTTC	CSVRTGDSKGYTF
TRBV28	TRBJ2-5	.	many	TGTGCCAGCATTCCCCCGGGTGTGGAGACCCAGTACTTC	CASIPPGVETQYF
TRBV7-3	TRBJ2-3	.	.	TGTGCCAGCAGCCAAATGACAGCTAGCACAGATACGCAGTATTTT	CASSQMTASTDTQYF
TRBV4-3	TRBJ2-5	.	few	TGCGCCAGCAGCCAAGTGTGGGACTGGACCCAACAAGAGACCCAGTACTTC	CASSQVWDWTQQETQYF
TRBV10-3	TRBJ2-7	TRBD1	.	TGTGCCATCAGAGAGAGGGACAGATCCTACGAGCAGTACTTC	CAIRERDRSYEQYF
TRBV4-3	TRBJ2-1	TRBD2	.	TGCGCCAGCAGCCAAGATGTGAGCGGGAACTACAATGAGCAGTTCTTC	CASSQDVSGNYNEQFF
TRBV6-2/TRBV6-3	TRBJ2-1	TRBD2	.	TGTGCCAGCAGTTATGTGGAGACTAGCGGCCCGCAGTTCTTC	CASSYVETSGPQFF
TRBV5-1	TRBJ2-6	.	.	TGCGCCAGCAGCTTGGACAGCTCTTTCAACGTCCTGACTTTC	CASSLDSSFNVLTF
TRBV2	TRBJ1-4	.	.	TGTGCCAGCAGTGACGGGGGGCGAAAACTGTTTTTT	CASSDGGRKLFF
TRBV20-1	TRBJ2-1	TRBD2	.	TGCAGTGCTAGATGGGGACTAGAGCGGATAGGTAAATACAATGAGCAGTTCTTC	CSARWGLERIGKYNEQFF
TRBV4-2	TRBJ1-1	.	.	TGTGCCAGCAGCCAAGATGGGTTCGGAGCTTTCTTT	CASSQDGFGAFF
TRBV4-3	TRBJ2-3	.	.	TGCGCCAGCAGCCAAGATTGGGACAGCACAGATACGCAGTATTTT	CASSQDWDSTDTQYF
TRBV3-1	TRBJ2-7	TRBD2	.	TGTGCCAGCAGCCAGTCTAGCGGCTCCGGCGAGCAGTACTTC	CASSQSSGSGEQYF
TRBV20-1	TRBJ2-5	TRBD1	few	TGCAGTGCTAGCCCGGGACAGGGGAGAGCCCAGTACTTC	CSASPGQGRAQYF
TRBV29-1	TRBJ2-1	TRBD1	few	TGCAGCGTTGTAAAGGGGGCCGGGATTGACAATGAGCAGTTCTTC	CSVVKGAGIDNEQFF
TRBV9	TRBJ2-7	.	.	TGTGCCAGCAGTTGGGGCCAGGGCTTCTACAATGAGCAGTACTTC	CASSWGQGFYNEQYF
TRBV11-2	TRBJ2-7	.	few	TGTGCCAGCAGCTCTCTCCAGGGTAATCCCTACGAGCAGTACTTC	CASSSLQGNPYEQYF
TRBV28	TRBJ2-3	TRBD2	few	TGTGCCAGCAGACCAAACCACTTTCCATCCGGGGGGAGGACAGATACGCAGTATTTT	CASRPNHFPSGGRTDTQYF
TRBV12-3/TRBV12-4	TRBJ2-7	.	.	TGTGCCAGCAGTTTAGTTGGGCTAGAGACCTCCTTCGAGCAGTACTTC	CASSLVGLETSFEQYF
TRBV7-2	TRBJ2-7	TRBD2	.	TGTGCCAGCAGATCGAGACTAGCGGGTACTTACGAGCAGTACTTC	CASRSRLAGTYEQYF
TRBV20-1	TRBJ2-3	.	few	TGCAGTGTCAGACTATACACAGATACGCAGTATTTT	CSVRLYTDTQYF
TRBV2	TRBJ1-1	TRBD1	.	TGTGCCAGCATAGGGCAGGGGGCAACTGAAGCTTTCTTT	CASIGQGATEAFF
TRBV29-1	TRBJ1-2	TRBD1	.	TGCAGCGTAGCCGGGACAGCTTATGGCTACACCTTC	CSVAGTAYGYTF
TRBV6-6	TRBJ2-3	TRBD1	few	TGTGCCAGCAGTAGAATCGGACAGGGCCTCACAGATACGCAGTATTTT	CASSRIGQGLTDTQYF
TRBV4-1	TRBJ2-7	.	.	TGCGCCAGCAGCCAAGGTCCGAGCCCGCAATACTACGAGCAGTACTTC	CASSQGPSPQYYEQYF
TRBV28	TRBJ2-4	.	few	TGTGCCAGCAGAGAGATGGGACTAGCCAAAAACATTCAGTACTTC	CASREMGLAKNIQYF
TRBV27	TRBJ2-7	.	.	TGTGCCAGCAGTTTATTGTCGTTCCCCCACTACGAGCAGTACTTC	CASSLLSFPHYEQYF
TRBV7-9	TRBJ1-1	.	.	TGTGCCAGCAGCTTAGACCCACCCCTGGCTTTCTTT	CASSLDPPLAFF
TRBV20-1	TRBJ2-1	TRBD2	few	TGCAGTGCTCCCCGGACTAGCGGGAAAATCAATGAGCAGTTCTTC	CSAPRTSGKINEQFF
TRBV19	TRBJ1-1	.	.	TGTGCCAGTAGTATTAGGACGTTCACTGAAGCTTTCTTT	CASSIRTFTEAFF
TRBV2	TRBJ2-1	TRBD2	.	TGTGCCAGCAGGACTAGCGGGAGATCGGTTGGTGAGCAGTTCTTC	CASRTSGRSVGEQFF
TRBV5-6	TRBJ2-1	TRBD2	.	TGTGCCAGCAGCTTGGGACTAGCGGGTCCCAGCTCCTACAATGAGCAGTTCTTC	CASSLGLAGPSSYNEQFF
TRBV12-3/TRBV12-4	TRBJ1-1	TRBD1	few	TGTGCCAGCAGTTTGAAGGGGGCCACTGAAGCTTTCTTT	CASSLKGATEAFF
TRBV18	TRBJ2-5	TRBD2	few	TGTGCCAGCTCATATACTAGCGGGAGCGGTGAGACCCAGTACTTC	CASSYTSGSGETQYF
TRBV5-1	TRBJ2-6	.	.	TGCGCCAGCAGCTTGGAGCCCCAAGCGGGGGCCAACGTCCTGACTTTC	CASSLEPQAGANVLTF
TRBV30	TRBJ2-7	TRBD1	few	TGTGCCTGGGGGACAGGGGGAACCTACGAGCAGTACTTC	CAWGTGGTYEQYF
TRBV6-6	TRBJ2-7	.	few	TGTGCCAGCAGCCTACTTGGTCCCCAAGTGTACGAGCAGTACTTC	CASSLLGPQVYEQYF
TRBV4-3	TRBJ2-1	.	.	TGCGCCAGCAGCCAAGCCTTGACTAGTGTCAACGAGCAGTTCTTC	CASSQALTSVNEQFF
TRBV12-3/TRBV12-4	TRBJ2-3	TRBD1	.	TGTGCCAGCAGTTGGCCGGGACAGCTTAGCACAGATACGCAGTATTTT	CASSWPGQLSTDTQYF
TRBV6-5	TRBJ1-1	.	few	TGTGCCAGCATCGACCCCCAACGGTACACTGAAGCTTTCTTT	CASIDPQRYTEAFF
TRBV20-1	TRBJ2-7	TRBD1	.	TGCAGTGCTAGATCCGGACAGGGGGCTGGGGAGCAGTACTTC	CSARSGQGAGEQYF
TRBV7-2	TRBJ2-3	TRBD2	.	TGTGCCAGCAGCTTAGCTCCTAGCGGGAGTACGCAGTATTTT	CASSLAPSGSTQYF
TRBV18	TRBJ1-4	TRBD1	.	TGTGCCAGCTCACTCGGGACAGAGGTTAATGAAAAACTGTTTTTT	CASSLGTEVNEKLFF
TRBV6-5	TRBJ2-1	.	.	TGTGCCAGCAGTTACTCCGTGGGACGGTTAGACAATGAGCAGTTCTTC	CASSYSVGRLDNEQFF
TRBV27	TRBJ2-7	.	few	TGTGCCAGCCGCCCCGGGGGCGGCTACGAGCAGTACTTC	CASRPGGGYEQYF
TRBV12-3/TRBV12-4	TRBJ2-4	.	.	TGTGCCAGCACCAACGGGGGGCTTGAAAACATTCAGTACTTC	CASTNGGLENIQYF
TRBV28	TRBJ2-1	.	.	TGTGCCAGCAGTTTAGGGATTAGCGGTGAGCAGTTCTTC	CASSLGISGEQFF